This TCR beta chain came from a study of control samples from healthy donors and cancer patients (dated by TCRdb to 2019 to 2021). The library was obtained by the immunoSEQ multiplex PCR assay. The table was pulled from immuneACCESS by TCRdb, which kept in-frame rearrangements only. Such tables lose some clones; where checked, under half of the loss comes from unresolved V genes, and the rest has no known cause. The table for this sample lists about 75,000 clones; roughly 94% of them were counted only once. Roughly 6.1% of the sample goes to the ten largest clones. The germline V gene encodes CDR1 SGHDT and CDR2 YYEEEE. Including cysteine and phenylalanine, the CDR3 has 15 amino acids. Left in the record is the CDR3 DNA by itself, 45 bases read in frame from the first base. Trimming takes 0 bases from V and 2 bases from J, and the germline ends sit 9 bases apart. In regard to this clone: Its target antigen remains unknown. Base-call qualities are not available, and no considerably larger clone is one nucleotide away.

The sequence links TRBV5-6 to TRBJ1-5, with TRBD1 tentatively as D gene (5 bases match). The clonotype was recovered from a woman aged 40 to 50 in good health. Sequenced input: blood. In nucleotides, the sequence is TGTGCCAGCAGCTTGGGCAGGGATGGCAATCAGCCCCAGCATTTT. This gives the protein CASSLGRDGNQPQHF.